This T cell receptor beta chain is drawn from a study of T cells in Graves' hyperthyroidism and ophthalmopathy. After removal of 2 bases from V and 5 bases from J, the junction contained 7 bases not matched to a gene. The germline CDR1 and CDR2 sequences are GTSNPN and SVGIG (reference sequence). The CDR3 length is 15 residues. For this clonotype: A much larger clone lies a single base off, so this may be a read error.

Template material for amplifying TCR beta CDR3 regions consisted of RNA transcripts. The TCR CDR3 was amplified in a first-round RT-PCR using the HTBI primer set. TCRdb itself ran the multiplex PCR reads through MiXCR, one entry per CDR3 protein. This sample carries more than 300,000 distinct CDR3 sequences, approximately 18% of them seen once, and the ten largest clones take approximately 30%. Lactation, pregnancy, other autoimmune disease or uncontrolled infection led to exclusion of patients. Cells are PBMCs isolated from around 10 ml of fresh blood. Sequencing was performed on blood. The clonotype was recovered from a woman in her twenties or thirties with Graves' hyperthyroidism that later progressed to Graves' ophthalmopathy. The J gene is TRBJ2-3, the V gene TRBV30; 10 bases line up with TRBD2. CDR3 sequence reads: CAWSPPSGGVDTQYF. CDR3 sequence (DNA): TGTGCCTGGAGTCCCCCCAGCGGGGGGGTAGATACGCAGTATTTT.